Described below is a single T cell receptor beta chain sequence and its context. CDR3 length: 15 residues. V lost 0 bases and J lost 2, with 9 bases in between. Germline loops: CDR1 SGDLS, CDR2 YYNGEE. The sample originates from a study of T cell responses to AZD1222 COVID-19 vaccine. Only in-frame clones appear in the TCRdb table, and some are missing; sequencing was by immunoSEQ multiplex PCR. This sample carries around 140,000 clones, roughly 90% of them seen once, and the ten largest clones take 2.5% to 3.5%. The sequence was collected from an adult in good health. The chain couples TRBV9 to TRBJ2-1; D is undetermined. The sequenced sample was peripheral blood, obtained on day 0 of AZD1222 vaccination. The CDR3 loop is CASSVEIMPYNEQFF. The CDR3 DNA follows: TGTGCCAGCAGCGTAGAAATTATGCCCTACAATGAGCAGTTCTTC.